The sequence of this T cell receptor (beta chain) was determined in a study of siplizumab effects on memory and regulatory T cells. Notes on the study in general: Alloreactive sequences from unstimulated CD4+ memory cells fell significantly with siplizumab.

Roughly 9.8 x 10^4 TCR templates were assayed per sample. Method: immunoSEQ multiplex PCR; TCRdb's copy keeps in-frame clones and lacks some. In the table there are 100,000 or so clones, about 94% of which are singletons. Regarding this clone: The antigen is not known.

CDR3 length equals 15 residues. Trimming pared 6 bases from V and 0 bases from J, leaving 11 bases between. Germline values: CDR1 MDHEN, CDR2 SYDVKM. This receptor was obtained from a human donor in good health. Sequencing was performed on non-Treg CD4+ T cells sorted from blood. V is TRBV28 and J is TRBJ2-2, with D perhaps matching TRBD1 (5 bases). The CDR3 region is CASSPPGSNTGELFF. In DNA form, the CDR3 reads TGTGCCAGCAGCCCGCCAGGGTCGAACACCGGGGAGCTGTTTTTT.